A selection of T cell receptor beta chains follows, all from one sample in a study of T cells in Graves' hyperthyroidism and ophthalmopathy. From the multiplex PCR reads, TCRdb called clonotypes with MiXCR, one entry per CDR3 protein. The data hold about 400,000 distinct CDR3 sequences, with around 15% observed a single time. Sequenced sample: blood. The receptors come from a woman in her thirties with Graves' ophthalmopathy. Both conserved end residues are part of each CDR3. Each record gives: D gene, J gene, clone size, V gene, CDR3 protein, CDR3 DNA. D genes are given only for firm matches. Some rows mark clone size as missing; the rest say once, few, many or name a class of expanded clone.

>.|TRBJ2-7|many|TRBV3-1
CASSPMTLSYEQYF
TGTGCCAGCAGCCCGATGACACTCTCCTACGAGCAGTACTTC
>TRBD1|TRBJ1-1|many|TRBV6-1
CASSLDSGGTEAFF
TGTGCCAGCAGTCTGGACTCAGGGGGGACTGAAGCTTTCTTT
>TRBD2|TRBJ2-7|many|TRBV20-1
CSATGLAGDLSYEQYF
TGCAGTGCTACCGGACTAGCGGGGGATCTCTCCTACGAGCAGTACTTC
>.|TRBJ2-1|many|TRBV10-3
CAIMGRYNEQFF
TGTGCCATCATGGGACGTTACAATGAGCAGTTCTTC
>.|TRBJ2-3|many|TRBV7-2
CASSSYRGRSDTQYF
TGTGCCAGCAGCTCCTACCGGGGACGGTCAGATACGCAGTATTTT
>.|TRBJ2-1|many|TRBV11-3
CASSLGVNDEQFF
TGTGCCAGCAGCTTAGGGGTGAACGATGAGCAGTTCTTC
>TRBD1|TRBJ1-5|.|TRBV7-9
CASSLIGSGTGGQPQHF
TGTGCCAGCAGCTTAATTGGCTCCGGGACAGGGGGGCAGCCCCAGCATTTT
>.|TRBJ2-1|many|TRBV30
CAWSVGGSYNEQFF
TGTGCCTGGAGTGTGGGCGGTTCCTACAATGAGCAGTTCTTC
>TRBD1|TRBJ1-2|many|TRBV30
CAWSPPDREAYGYTF
TGTGCCTGGAGTCCACCTGACAGGGAAGCCTATGGCTACACCTTC
>.|TRBJ2-3|many|TRBV27
CASSSPTLTRGDTQYF
TGTGCCAGCAGTTCACCTACCTTAACTCGAGGTGATACGCAGTATTTT
>TRBD2|TRBJ2-5|many|TRBV5-6
CASSYPGGGSETQYF
TGTGCCAGCAGCTACCCGGGGGGGGGCTCTGAGACCCAGTACTTC
>TRBD1|TRBJ1-1|many|TRBV7-6
CASSDRQGVNTEAFF
TGTGCCAGCAGCGACCGACAGGGTGTGAACACTGAAGCTTTCTTT
>.|TRBJ1-1|.|TRBV6-1
CASRTRSVVVSEAFF
TGTGCCAGCAGGACTCGGAGTGTGGTGGTCTCTGAAGCTTTCTTT
>.|TRBJ1-4|.|TRBV15
CATSREFRDSGNEKLFF
TGTGCCACCAGCAGAGAATTCAGGGACTCCGGTAATGAAAAACTGTTTTTT
>.|TRBJ1-1|many|TRBV6-1
CASSEERGLLRNTEAFF
TGTGCCAGCAGTGAAGAACGCGGTCTTTTGAGGAACACTGAAGCTTTCTTT
>.|TRBJ1-6|many|TRBV7-9
CASSQATGSYNSPLHF
TGTGCCAGCAGTCAAGCGACAGGCTCCTATAATTCACCCCTCCACTTT
>TRBD2|TRBJ2-5|many|TRBV12-5
CASGLALAGGQETQYF
TGTGCTAGTGGTTTGGCACTAGCGGGGGGTCAAGAGACCCAGTACTTC
>TRBD1|TRBJ1-2|many|TRBV2
CASRSGQGAYGYTF
TGTGCCAGCAGGAGCGGACAGGGGGCGTATGGCTACACCTTC
>.|TRBJ1-1|many|TRBV12-5
CASGTMRSTEAFF
TGTGCTAGTGGAACCATGAGGTCCACTGAAGCTTTCTTT
>.|TRBJ2-1|many|TRBV5-1
CASSASGALGEQFF
TGCGCCAGCAGCGCGTCAGGGGCCCTGGGGGAGCAGTTCTTC
>TRBD1|TRBJ1-6|many|TRBV3-1
CASSRPFGTGNSPLHF
TGTGCCAGCAGCCGCCCTTTTGGGACAGGGAATTCACCCCTCCACTTT
>.|TRBJ2-3|many|TRBV20-1
CSVARGADTQYF
TGCAGTGTGGCCAGGGGAGCAGATACGCAGTATTTT
>.|TRBJ2-3|many|TRBV12-3/TRBV12-4
CASRVSGGTDTQYF
TGTGCCAGCAGGGTGAGCGGAGGGACAGATACGCAGTATTTT
>.|TRBJ2-6|many|TRBV7-6
CASSLGPPGVSGANVLTF
TGTGCCAGCAGCTTAGGACCCCCGGGGGTCTCTGGGGCCAACGTCCTGACTTTC
>.|TRBJ2-7|many|TRBV28
CASSQNPSRGDEQYF
TGTGCCAGCAGTCAAAATCCATCCCGGGGAGACGAGCAGTACTTC
>TRBD1|TRBJ1-6|few|TRBV27
CASSLVGRGQSPLHF
TGTGCCAGCAGTTTAGTGGGCAGGGGGCAGTCACCCCTCCACTTT
>TRBD2|TRBJ2-3|many|TRBV7-9
CASSLAETSTDTQYF
TGTGCCAGCAGCCTAGCGGAAACTAGCACAGATACGCAGTATTTT
>TRBD2|TRBJ2-1|many|TRBV7-2
CASSLSSGGGYGNEQFF
TGTGCCAGCAGCTTATCGAGCGGGGGAGGTTATGGCAATGAGCAGTTCTTC
>.|TRBJ1-6|.|TRBV20-1
CSATTALGSNSPLHF
TGCAGTGCTACGACTGCCCTGGGATCAAATTCACCCCTCCACTTT
>.|TRBJ1-6|few|TRBV10-3
CAISGDANSPLHF
TGTGCCATCAGTGGGGACGCTAATTCACCCCTCCACTTT
>.|TRBJ2-3|.|TRBV14
CASRSVGDTQYF
TGTGCCAGCAGGAGTGTAGGAGATACGCAGTATTTT